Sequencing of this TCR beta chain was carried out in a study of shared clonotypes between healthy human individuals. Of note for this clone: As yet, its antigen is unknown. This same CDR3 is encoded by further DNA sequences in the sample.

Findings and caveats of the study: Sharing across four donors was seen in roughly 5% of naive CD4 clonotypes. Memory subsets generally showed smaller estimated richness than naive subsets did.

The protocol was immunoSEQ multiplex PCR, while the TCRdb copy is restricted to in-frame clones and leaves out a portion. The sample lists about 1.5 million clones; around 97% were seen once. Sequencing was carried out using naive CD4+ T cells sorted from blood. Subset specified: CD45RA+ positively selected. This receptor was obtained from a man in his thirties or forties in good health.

The CDR3 protein is CASSLGQKNTEAFF. CDR3 nucleotides: TGTGCCAGCAGCTTGGGACAGAAGAACACTGAAGCTTTCTTT. This chain links TRBV5-4 with TRBJ1-1; tentatively, D is TRBD1 (5 bases). In germline, CDR1 is SGHNT, CDR2 YYREEE (reference sequence). The length of the CDR3 is 14 residues. V was cut by 0 bases and J by 1 base, with 7 bases left in between.